This T cell receptor (beta chain) was documented in a study of graft-versus-host responses after intestinal transplantation. The CDR3 runs 14 residues. Germline V gene sequence: CDR1 MNHEY, CDR2 SMNVEV (reference sequence). Losses at the gene ends were 5 bases for V and 7 bases for J; bases not matched to a gene: 6. As to this clone: The antigen remains undetermined.

Study findings and constraints: Recipient marrow harbored GvH clones, some of which surfaced first in ileum or blood.

The protocol was immunoSEQ multiplex PCR, while the TCRdb copy is restricted to in-frame clones and leaves out a portion. The sample has 130,000 to 150,000 clones, nearly 95% seen once. The chain recombines TRBV27 with TRBJ1-4; 8 bases align to TRBD1. The sequence was collected from a human donor who received an intestinal transplant. The sample in question was unstimulated CD4+ T cells sorted from spleen or lymph node cells, obtained before intestinal transplant. The CDR3 loop reads CASSVRGRFEKLFF. DNA of the CDR3: TGTGCCAGCAGTGTCAGGGGGCGTTTTGAAAAACTGTTTTTT.